These 23 T cell receptor beta chains share one sample of origin, sequenced in a study of T cells in women clearing cervical HPV infection. Profiling relied on immunoSEQ multiplex PCR, and the TCRdb table lists in-frame clones only, not all of them. The listing contains 30,000 to 45,000 clones. The source material was blood buffy coat. All receptors derive from a woman aged 18-70 years with a cervical HPV16 infection that either progressed to CIN3+ or cleared (not recorded which).

Of note for this clone: The read falls 3 residues short of the CDR3 end, and the missing part is taken from the germline J gene. The genes are TRBV30 and TRBJ1-2, with a possible D match to TRBD1 (5 bases). Germline assignment: CDR1 GTSNPN and CDR2 SVGIG (reference sequence). The CDR3 spans 15 residues. The CDR3 loop is CAWSEGTSGADTYTF. CDR3 DNA, as far as it was read: TGTGCCTGGAGTGAGGGGACTAGCGGGGCTGATACC.

For this clone: The sequence runs out 3 residues before the end of the CDR3; the remainder is reconstructed from the germline J gene. This chain joins TRBV20-1 and TRBJ1-4; maybe TRBD1 (6 bases). The CDR3 sequence is 17 residues long. The germline CDR1 and CDR2 sequences are DFQATT and SNEGSKA (reference sequence). Trimming left V 5 bases short and J 8 bases short, with 27 bases between. CDR3 in amino acids: CSAPEGRRAGVFEKLFF. The CDR3 DNA, read in part, is TGCAGTGCTCCAGAGGGACGCAGGGCAGGGGTTTTCGAAAAA.

For this clone: The read finishes 3 residues shy of the CDR3 end, and the germline J gene is used to complete it. The chain joins TRBV5-4 to TRBJ2-3; a possible D gene is TRBD1 (8 bases). In germline, CDR1 is SGHNT, CDR2 YYREEE (reference sequence). The CDR3 is 14 residues long. CDR3 in amino acids: CASSRRTGRETQYF. The part of the CDR3 DNA that was read is TGTGCCAGCAGCCGTAGGACAGGGCGGGAGACG.

Comment on this clone: The DNA ends 3 residues before the CDR3 does, and the rest of the CDR3 is filled in from the germline J gene. The J gene is TRBJ2-3, the V gene TRBV24-1; 10 bases match TRBD2. Germline assignment: CDR1 KGHDR and CDR2 SFDVKD. The V gene end was trimmed by 3 bases and the J gene end by 1 base; junction bases not matched to a gene: 3. This CDR3 has 16 amino acids. CDR3 protein: CATSDPGTSGTDTQYF. The part of the CDR3 DNA that was read is TGTGCCACCAGTGATCCCGGGACTAGCGGCACAGATACG.

As concerns this clone: The sequence runs out 3 residues before the end of the CDR3; the remainder is reconstructed from the germline J gene. The rearrangement joins TRBV11-2 to TRBJ2-2; 9 positions match TRBD2. J was trimmed by 7 bases and V by 8 bases; bases with no gene match: 11. This CDR3 comprises 15 residues. Germline CDR1 reads SGHAT; CDR2 reads FQNNGV. The CDR3 loop is CASRMAGGRNGELFF. Incomplete CDR3 DNA: TGTGCCAGCCGCATGGCGGGGGGGCGTAACGGGGAG.

To note about this clone: Sequencing ends 3 residues short of the CDR3 end; the germline J gene provides the rest. The genes are TRBV7-6 and TRBJ2-2, with D possibly matching TRBD1 (6 bases). Trimming took off 0 bases at V and 7 bases at J, with 15 bases between the two ends. The CDR3 has 16 residues. Per germline, CDR1 SGHVS and CDR2 FNYEAQ. CDR3 bases read: TGTGCCAGCAGCTTAGCGTACGCAGGGGAAGGCGGGGAG. This gives the protein CASSLAYAGEGGE. The whole CDR3 reads CASSLAYAGEGGELFF. Using reference TRBV7-6 and TRBJ2-2 for the parts outside the CDR3, the full variable domain is GAGVSQSPRYKVTKRGQDVALRCDPISGHVSLYWYRQALGQGPEFLTYFNYEAQQDKSGLPNDRFSAERPEGSISTLTIQRTEQRDSAMYRCASSLAYAGEGGELFFGEGSRLTVL.

Comment on this clone: One end of the junction fails to match germline, which may point to a read error. Read coverage stops 3 residues before the CDR3 terminus; the germline J gene supplies the remainder. The chain combines TRBV30 with TRBJ2-5; 10 bases align to TRBD2. This CDR3 contains 16 residues. CDR1 is GTSNPN, CDR2 SVGIG, per germline (reference sequence). The CDR3: CAGSVTSGDFMETQYF. CDR3 bases read: TGTGCCGGGAGTGTAACTAGCGGGGATTTTATGGAGACC.

CDR3: CASSQGQGEKLFF. The part of the CDR3 DNA that was read is TGTGCCAGCAGCCAAGGACAGGGGGAAAAA. The chain couples TRBV3-1 (or the pseudogene TRBV3-2) to TRBJ1-4; TRBD1 matches 8 bases. The sequenced fragment ends 3 residues before the CDR3 boundary, so the rest is inferred from the germline J gene. V trimming: 1 base; J trimming: 8 bases; junction bases outside the gene matches: 0. Germline V gene data show CDR1 as LGHDT and CDR2 as YNNKEL (reference sequence). The CDR3 is 13 amino acids.

A word on this clone: The CDR3 end is not reached by the read, which stops 3 residues before it; the germline J gene fills it in. The rearrangement uses TRBV20-1 and TRBJ2-5; 9 bases align to TRBD1. Losses at the gene ends were 3 bases for V and 5 bases for J; bases not matched to a gene: 7. Germline V lookup: CDR1 DFQATT, CDR2 SNEGSKA (reference sequence). The CDR3 runs to 14 residues. CDR3 bases read: TGCAGTGCTAGTAACAGGGGGCTTGGGGAGACC. The encoded protein is CSASNRGLGET. The CDR3 in full is CSASNRGLGETQYF.

As to this clone: The read comes to an end 3 residues before the CDR3 does, leaving the germline J gene to fill in the end. V gene TRBV7-6 combines with J gene TRBJ1-2; 9 bases match TRBD1. Trimming at V came to 4 bases and at J to 4 bases, leaving 7 bases not matched to a gene. This CDR3 is built from 15 residues. Germline values: CDR1 SGHVS, CDR2 FNYEAQ. The DNA read from the CDR3 is TGTGCCAGCAGCTCAGGACAGGGGATTACCTATGGC. Translated: CASSSGQGITYG. From start to end, the CDR3 is CASSSGQGITYGYTF.

Remarks on this clone: The CDR3 end is not reached by the read, which stops 3 residues before it; the germline J gene fills it in. The V and J genes are TRBV13 and TRBJ2-5; D perhaps matches TRBD2 (5 bases). The germline CDR1 and CDR2 sequences are PRHDT and FYEKMQ (reference sequence). The germline V and J ends were trimmed by 5 bases and 2 bases, with 15 bases remaining between them. The CDR3 contains 15 residues. The DNA read from the CDR3 is TGTGCCAGCAGCGCCCGGGTAGCGCTTCAAGAGACC. Its protein is CASSARVALQET. The CDR3 as a whole reads CASSARVALQETQYF.

Concerning this clone: The junction shows a germline mismatch at one end, possibly a read error. Read sequence stops 3 residues before the CDR3 end, and the germline J gene provides the missing end. The chain employs TRBV2 and TRBJ1-2, with 7 bases aligning to TRBD1. Germline loops: CDR1 SNHLY, CDR2 FYNNEI. The CDR3 extends over 14 amino acids. The CDR3 spells CASSRGQKNYGYTF. Partial CDR3 DNA: TGTGCCAGCAGCCGGGGACAGAAAAACTATGGT.

For this clone: Other DNA sequences in the same sample also yield this CDR3. CDR3 DNA (partial): TGTGCCAGTAATTGGGGCAACACC. Residues: CASNWGNT. The entire CDR3 reads CASNWGNTIYF. The chain is built from TRBV19 and TRBJ1-3; perhaps TRBD1 as D (5 bases). The CDR3 is cut off 3 residues early in the read; its end comes from the germline J gene. The CDR3 spans 11 residues. Looked up from germline, CDR1 is LNHDA and CDR2 is SQIVND (reference sequence). V lost 7 bases, J lost 7 bases, and 8 bases lay in between. Full variable domain (remainder filled in from reference TRBV19 and TRBJ1-3): DGGITQSPKYLFRKEGQNVTLSCEQNLNHDAMYWYRQDPGQGLRLIYYSQIVNDFQKGDIAEGYSVSREKKESFPLTVTSAQKNPTAFYLCASNWGNTIYFGEGSWLTVV.

With regard to this clone: From the germline J gene comes the end of the CDR3, since the read stops 3 residues before it. This chain joins TRBV30 and TRBJ1-5; weak D call: TRBD1 (5 bases). Per the germline V gene, CDR1 is GTSNPN and CDR2 is SVGIG (reference sequence). V was pared by 1 base and J by 1 base, with 5 bases between. This CDR3 contains 13 residues. CDR3 sequence reads: CAWSAGSNQPQHF. CDR3 bases read: TGTGCCTGGAGTGCAGGGAGCAATCAGCCC.

Notes on this clone: Read data end 3 residues before the CDR3 end; the end is taken from the germline J gene. This sequence joins TRBV5-1 and TRBJ1-1; a weak D match, TRBD1 (5 bases). The CDR3 consists of 15 residues. V lost 4 bases and J 6 bases, leaving 19 bases between the germline ends. Germline loops: CDR1 SGHRS, CDR2 YFSETQ. CDR3 DNA, as far as it was read: TGCGCCAGCAGCCTGGGTGACAGTAGGGAGGCTGAA. Protein sequence: CASSLGDSREAE. The full CDR3 is CASSLGDSREAEAFF.

Turning to this clone: The read finishes 3 residues shy of the CDR3 end, and the germline J gene is used to complete it. The gene calls are TRBV7-2 and TRBJ1-3, with D hard to call. V was pared by 3 bases and J by 1 base, with 10 bases between. This CDR3 is built from 15 residues. Per the germline V gene, CDR1 is SGHTA and CDR2 is FQGNSA. The covered CDR3 bases are TGTGCCAGCAGCTTCCAGGCAAGTTCTGGAAACACC. Its translation: CASSFQASSGNT. The entire CDR3 protein reads CASSFQASSGNTIYF.

The chain's CDR3 is CSARDNTDTQYF. The part of the CDR3 DNA that was read is TGCAGTGCTAGAGACAACACAGATACG. The V and J genes are TRBV20-1 and TRBJ2-3; D unclear. Sequencing ends 3 residues short of the CDR3 end; the germline J gene provides the rest. The germline V gene has CDR1 DFQATT and CDR2 SNEGSKA (reference sequence). V was cut by 0 bases and J by 2 bases, with 3 bases left in between. The CDR3 runs 12 residues.

With respect to this clone: Coverage ceases 3 residues before the CDR3 finishes, and the germline J gene fills in the end. This rearrangement joins TRBV12-3 or TRBV12-4 to TRBJ2-2; the D gene is possibly TRBD1 (6 bases). Trimming cost V 6 bases and J 7 bases, with 9 bases left between them. CDR3 length equals 12 residues. Incomplete CDR3 DNA: TGTGCCAGCAGACCGGACAGCGGGGAG. It codes for CASRPDSGE. The full CDR3 is CASRPDSGELFF.

In regard to this clone: The CDR3 is cut off 3 residues early in the read; its end comes from the germline J gene. The chain recombines TRBV19 with TRBJ1-1; tentatively, D is TRBD1 (6 bases). Germline lookup yields CDR1 LNHDA and CDR2 SQIVND (reference sequence). The CDR3 is made up of 14 amino acids. CDR3 residues: CASSIPGGLDIAFF. The CDR3 bases that were read are TGTGCCAGTAGTATCCCGGGGGGGCTCGACATT.

On this clone itself: The read comes to an end 3 residues before the CDR3 does, leaving the germline J gene to fill in the end. This rearrangement joins TRBV19 to TRBJ2-3; no reliable D call. V lost 1 base and J lost 2, with 10 bases in between. CDR1 and CDR2 (germline): LNHDA, SQIVND (reference sequence). The CDR3 length is 15 residues. CDR3 amino acids: CASSIGQEFTDTQYF. CDR3 DNA, as far as it was read: TGTGCCAGTAGTATAGGGCAGGAATTCACAGATACG.

In regard to this clone: The read comes to an end 3 residues before the CDR3 does, leaving the germline J gene to fill in the end. The sample holds other DNA sequences that translate to the same CDR3. The rearrangement uses TRBV12-3 or TRBV12-4 and TRBJ1-6; D call uncertain. The ends were cut back, 6 bases at V and 7 bases at J, with 10 bases in the middle. The CDR3 covers 13 residues. The part of the CDR3 DNA that was read is TGTGCCAGCAGGTGGCTTTACAATTCACCC. This codes for CASRWLYNSP. The CDR3 in full is CASRWLYNSPLHF.

With respect to this clone: The read falls 3 residues short of the CDR3 end, and the missing part is taken from the germline J gene. The chain combines TRBV19 with TRBJ1-2; the D gene is possibly TRBD1 (5 bases). CDR3 length: 16 residues. The germline V gene has CDR1 LNHDA and CDR2 SQIVND (reference sequence). CDR3 residues: CASSIDFWGEYNDYTF. The CDR3 DNA, read in part, is TGTGCCAGTAGTATTGATTTTTGGGGGGAGTACAATGAC. The variable domain in full, with the rest retrieved from reference TRBV19 and TRBJ1-2, is DGGITQSPKYLFRKEGQNVTLSCEQNLNHDAMYWYRQDPGQGLRLIYYSQIVNDFQKGDIAEGYSVSREKKESFPLTVTSAQKNPTAFYLCASSIDFWGEYNDYTFGSGTRLTVV.

On this clone itself: The read comes to an end 3 residues before the CDR3 does, leaving the germline J gene to fill in the end. V usage is TRBV19 and J usage is TRBJ2-5; 8 bases are shared with TRBD1. The CDR3 is 15 amino acids. Trimming cost V 5 bases and J 1 base; bases outside gene matches: 6. Germline-derived CDR1 and CDR2 are LNHDA and SQIVND (reference sequence). The CDR3: CASSYDRGSQETQYF. The sequenced CDR3 bases are TGTGCCAGTAGTTACGACAGGGGATCCCAAGAGACC.